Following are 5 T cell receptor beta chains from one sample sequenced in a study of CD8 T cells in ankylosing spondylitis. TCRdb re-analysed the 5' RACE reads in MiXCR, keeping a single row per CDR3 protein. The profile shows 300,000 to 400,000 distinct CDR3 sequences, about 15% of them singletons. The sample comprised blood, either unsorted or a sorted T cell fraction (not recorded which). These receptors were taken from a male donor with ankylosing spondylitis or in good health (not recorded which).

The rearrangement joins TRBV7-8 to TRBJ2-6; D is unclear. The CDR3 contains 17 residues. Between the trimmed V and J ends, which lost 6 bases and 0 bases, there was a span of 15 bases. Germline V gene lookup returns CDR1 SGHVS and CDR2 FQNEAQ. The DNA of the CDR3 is TGTGCCAGCAGTACCGGGCTCCCTTCCTCTGGGGCCAACGTCCTGACTTTC. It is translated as CASSTGLPSSGANVLTF.

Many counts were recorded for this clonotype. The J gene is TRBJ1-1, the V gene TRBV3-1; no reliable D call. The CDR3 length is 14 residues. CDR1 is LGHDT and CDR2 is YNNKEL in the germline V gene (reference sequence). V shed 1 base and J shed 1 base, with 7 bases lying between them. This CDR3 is CASSQGQPNTEAFF. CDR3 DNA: TGTGCCAGCAGCCAAGGGCAGCCGAACACTGAAGCTTTCTTT.

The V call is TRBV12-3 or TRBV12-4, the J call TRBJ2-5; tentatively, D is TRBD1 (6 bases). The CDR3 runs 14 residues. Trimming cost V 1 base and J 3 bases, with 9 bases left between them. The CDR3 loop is CASSLGSGEETQYF. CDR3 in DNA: TGTGCCAGCAGTTTAGGTTCAGGGGAAGAGACCCAGTACTTC.

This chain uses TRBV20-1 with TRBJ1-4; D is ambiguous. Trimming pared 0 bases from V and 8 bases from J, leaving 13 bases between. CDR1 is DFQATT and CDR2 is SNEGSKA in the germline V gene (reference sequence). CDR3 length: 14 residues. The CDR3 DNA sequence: TGCAGTGCTAGAGATGCGGGGAGGAGGGAAAAACTGTTTTTT. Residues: CSARDAGRREKLFF.

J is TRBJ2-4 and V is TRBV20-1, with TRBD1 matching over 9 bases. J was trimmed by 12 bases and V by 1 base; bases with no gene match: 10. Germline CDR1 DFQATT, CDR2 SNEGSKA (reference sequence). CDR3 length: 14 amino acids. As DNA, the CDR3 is TGCAGTGCTAGAGCGCAGGGACAGGGAATCTATCAGTACTTC. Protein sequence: CSARAQGQGIYQYF.